Listed below are T cell receptor beta chains from one sample, sequenced in a study of blood T cell repertoires in COVID-19. Assay used: immunoSEQ multiplex PCR; TCRdb lists only in-frame clones, some missing. Of about 110,000 clones in the sample, about four fifths were seen once. Material for sequencing was peripheral blood. The receptors come from a woman in her seventies with acute or convalescent COVID-19. CDR3s include the opening cysteine and the closing phenylalanine or tryptophan. Each record gives: D gene, clone size, V gene, J gene, CDR3 DNA, CDR3 protein. A D gene is named only where the DNA matches it firmly. Clone size is not always given. Where it is, it says once, few, many or a class for expanded clones.

TRBD2,NA,TRBV3-1/TRBV3-2,TRBJ2-1,TGTGCCAGCAGCCAAGACTTGGCGATGGGCGGACTAGTTGTAAACAATGAGCAGTTCTTC,CASSQDLAMGGLVVNNEQFF
NA,NA,TRBV30,TRBJ2-7,TGTGCCTGGAGCCAGGCCTACGAGCAGTACTTC,CAWSQAYEQYF
TRBD1,NA,TRBV30,TRBJ1-1,TGTGCCTGGAGAGGACAGGGGAACACTGAAGCTTTCTTT,CAWRGQGNTEAFF
TRBD1,NA,TRBV27,TRBJ2-2,TGTGCCAGCAGTCACAGGGGATTCAACACCGGGGAGCTGTTTTTT,CASSHRGFNTGELFF
NA,NA,TRBV5-1,TRBJ2-7,TGCGCCAGCAGCCCCACTTCCTACGAGCAGTACTTC,CASSPTSYEQYF
TRBD1,NA,TRBV28,TRBJ1-2,TGTGCCAGCAGCTCACCTCCGGGACAGGGGAACTATGGCTACACCTTC,CASSSPPGQGNYGYTF
NA,NA,TRBV6-1,TRBJ2-2,TGTGCCAGCAGTGAACTAGGGGGGGACACCGGGGAGCTGTTTTTT,CASSELGGDTGELFF
NA,NA,TRBV5-1,TRBJ2-3,TGCGCCAGCAGCTTGCGGGGACTTAGGCCCACAGATACGCAGTATTTT,CASSLRGLRPTDTQYF
NA,NA,TRBV7-9,TRBJ1-1,TGTGCCAGCAGCTTAGACACAGGGCGGAACACTGAAGCTTTCTTT,CASSLDTGRNTEAFF
TRBD1,NA,TRBV7-2,TRBJ2-7,TGTGCCAGCAGCCCCCGACAGGGGGCTCTCGAGCAGTACTTC,CASSPRQGALEQYF
TRBD1,NA,TRBV10-1,TRBJ2-4,TGCGCCAGCGAACGGGCCAGGGGGCGAGGGCAAAACATTCAGTACTTC,CASERARGRGQNIQYF
NA,NA,TRBV2,TRBJ1-5,TGTGCCAGCAGTGAAGCCCTTGTTGGGGCCAGGAGCAATCAGCCCCAGCATTTT,CASSEALVGARSNQPQHF
NA,NA,TRBV5-1,TRBJ2-7,TGCGCCAGCAGCTTACGGACAGCCTACGAGCAGTACTTC,CASSLRTAYEQYF
NA,NA,TRBV18,TRBJ1-6,TGTGCCAGCTCACCTTCTGGGGCAGGGCAAGGAAATTCACCCCTCCACTTT,CASSPSGAGQGNSPLHF
TRBD2,NA,TRBV27,TRBJ2-1,TGTGCCAGCAGGGGACTAGCGGGGGACAATGAGCAGTTCTTC,CASRGLAGDNEQFF
NA,NA,TRBV7-2,TRBJ2-7,TGTGCCAGCAGCTTAGTTAGGGCGGGTCCCTACGAGCAGTACTTC,CASSLVRAGPYEQYF
NA,NA,TRBV6-5,TRBJ1-5,TGTGCCAGCAGTTACGGAGATAATCAGCCCCAGCATTTT,CASSYGDNQPQHF
TRBD1,NA,TRBV27,TRBJ1-6,TGTGCCAGCAGTAACGACAGGGTCTGGGGCTCCTATAATTCACCCCTCCACTTT,CASSNDRVWGSYNSPLHF
TRBD1,NA,TRBV27,TRBJ1-4,TGTGCCAGCAGTTTGGGCAGGGGGATGGGAAAACTGTTTTTT,CASSLGRGMGKLFF
NA,NA,TRBV19,TRBJ2-7,TGTGCCAGTACCTCGGGATCAGGGGGGAGCGAGCAGTACTTC,CASTSGSGGSEQYF
NA,NA,TRBV5-8,TRBJ1-4,TGTGCCAGCAGCATCGGGGACTTCGGTAGGGAAAAACTGTTTTTT,CASSIGDFGREKLFF
TRBD1,NA,TRBV10-3,TRBJ1-2,TGTGCCATCAGCCCCAGGGGGGACTATGGCTACACCTTC,CAISPRGDYGYTF
TRBD1,NA,TRBV5-1,TRBJ1-2,TGCGCCAGCAGCTACTCGGGACAGGGAAACTATGGCTACACCTTC,CASSYSGQGNYGYTF
NA,NA,TRBV28,TRBJ1-1,TGTGCCAGCGGGAGAGGCGCAGTGAGAGCTTTCTTT,CASGRGAVRAFF
NA,NA,TRBV3-1/TRBV3-2,TRBJ1-4,TGTGCCAGCAGCTACAGGGAAGAGAATGAAAAACTGTTTTTT,CASSYREENEKLFF
TRBD1,NA,TRBV7-8,TRBJ2-7,TGTGCCAGCAGCCGGGACAGGGGCGTCTACGAGCAGTACTTC,CASSRDRGVYEQYF
NA,once,TRBV5-4,TRBJ1-6,TGTGCCAGCAGCTCTGGGGCGCCGGATAATTCACCCCTCCACTTT,CASSSGAPDNSPLHF
NA,NA,TRBV14,TRBJ1-4,TGTGCCAGCAGCCGAGCAGGGGATGGTGAAAAACTGTTTTTT,CASSRAGDGEKLFF
TRBD1,NA,TRBV5-1,TRBJ1-1,TGCGCCAGCAGCTGGACAGGGGTTGAAGCTTTCTTT,CASSWTGVEAFF
NA,NA,TRBV15,TRBJ2-3,TGTGCCACCAGCAGCCCCCAGGGGGGCCCAGATACGCAGTATTTT,CATSSPQGGPDTQYF
NA,NA,TRBV19,TRBJ1-2,TGTGCCAGTAGGGACAGACATTCCTACGGCTACACCTTC,CASRDRHSYGYTF
NA,NA,TRBV30,TRBJ1-2,TGTGCCTGGAGTGTATATCGTGATGGCTACACCTTC,CAWSVYRDGYTF
NA,NA,TRBV6-6,TRBJ1-5,TGTGCCAGCAGCAATGACAGGTATCAGCCCCAGCATTTT,CASSNDRYQPQHF
NA,NA,TRBV7-3,TRBJ2-2,TGTGCCAGCACCACCTCGGACACCGGGGAGCTGTTTTTT,CASTTSDTGELFF
NA,NA,TRBV29-1,TRBJ1-5,TGCAGCGTTGCTGGGGGGAATGGTCAGCCCCAGCATTTT,CSVAGGNGQPQHF
NA,NA,TRBV15,TRBJ2-3,TGTGCCACCAACGGAGGGCGGTTCACAGATACGCAGTATTTT,CATNGGRFTDTQYF
TRBD1,NA,TRBV6-4,TRBJ1-1,TGTGCCAGCAGTGACCGGACCCAACAGGGGACTCCAAGCACGAACACTGAAGCTTTCTTT,CASSDRTQQGTPSTNTEAFF
TRBD2,NA,TRBV11-2,TRBJ2-2,TGTGCCAGCAGCTTGAGACTAGCGGGCGCCGGGGAGCTGTTTTTT,CASSLRLAGAGELFF
NA,few,TRBV5-1,TRBJ2-3,TGCGCCAGCAGCTTGGCCCTAGCCCAGCAGAATACGCAGTATTTT,CASSLALAQQNTQYF
NA,NA,TRBV19,TRBJ2-5,TGTGCCAGTAGTATTGATGGGGGGGAGACCCAGTACTTC,CASSIDGGETQYF
NA,few,TRBV6-6,TRBJ1-1,TGTGCCAGCAGTTACGCAGGGGACATTTCTACTTTCTTT,CASSYAGDISTFF